A selection of T cell receptor beta chains follows, all from one sample in a study of T cell responses to AZD1222 COVID-19 vaccine. The method was immunoSEQ multiplex PCR; TCRdb's version includes in-frame clones alone and lacks a portion of them. The sample records approximately 170,000 clones, 85% to 95% being singletons. Here the sequenced sample was peripheral blood, taken on day 0 of AZD1222 vaccination. Receptors were obtained from an adult in good health. Both conserved end residues are part of each CDR3. Only some rows state a clone size, as once, few, many or a class for expanded clones.

j_call | clone_size | v_call | cdr3_aa
TRBJ1-2 | - | TRBV27 | CASRDTAAYGYTF
TRBJ1-1 | - | TRBV3-1/TRBV3-2 | CASTKGNRGLTEAFF
TRBJ1-1 | - | TRBV19 | CASSIGRGTLEAFF
TRBJ1-5 | - | TRBV27 | CASSSGHNQPQHF
TRBJ1-2 | - | TRBV6-5 | CASSYSETLAYGYTF
TRBJ2-7 | once | TRBV7-6 | CASSLATGGAYYEQYF
TRBJ1-6 | - | TRBV27 | CASSTDTLASPLHF
TRBJ1-2 | - | TRBV5-1 | CASSWGTGTYGYTF
TRBJ1-1 | - | TRBV19 | CASSGTGGTEAFF
TRBJ1-4 | - | TRBV30 | CAWSRFGGWSTNEKLFF
TRBJ2-7 | - | TRBV30 | CAWSVKDRDSYEQYF
TRBJ1-3 | - | TRBV18 | CASSPWAAPGNTIYF
TRBJ2-7 | - | TRBV11-2 | CASSSPQTSGSYEQYF
TRBJ1-2 | - | TRBV3-1/TRBV3-2 | CASSSSFDYGYTF
TRBJ2-7 | - | TRBV6-5 | CASGGRESYEQYF
TRBJ1-2 | - | TRBV5-6 | CASRLADYGYTF
TRBJ1-2 | - | TRBV19 | CASTVGPNYGYTF
TRBJ1-2 | - | TRBV12-3/TRBV12-4 | CASLGGGIDGYTF
TRBJ1-2 | - | TRBV28 | CASSPQYRDGYTF
TRBJ1-2 | few | TRBV10-3 | CAISPDSSNYGYTF
TRBJ1-5 | - | TRBV11-2 | CASSLSTGPNQPQHF
TRBJ2-1 | once | TRBV11-2 | CASSLVDVYRRNEQFF
TRBJ2-2 | - | TRBV6-6 | CASNPNDNTGELFF
TRBJ2-5 | - | TRBV27 | CASSLAQGPGETQYF
TRBJ1-2 | - | TRBV19 | CASSITSGTDYYTF
TRBJ2-6 | few | TRBV20-1 | CSASGKGANVLTF
TRBJ2-7 | - | TRBV29-1 | CSVGRTTPSEQYF
TRBJ2-5 | - | TRBV6-5 | CASTRRGAGETQYF
TRBJ1-5 | few | TRBV19 | CAEDPSRTVQPQHF
TRBJ2-1 | - | TRBV5-6 | CASSASVRQGDYNEQFF
TRBJ2-7 | - | TRBV29-1 | CSVEMLAREQYF
TRBJ2-7 | - | TRBV6-5 | CASRGGTGRHYEQYF
TRBJ2-7 | - | TRBV29-1 | CSVEGSYEQYF
TRBJ1-6 | - | TRBV7-9 | CASSQLRQGRDNSPLHF
TRBJ1-1 | - | TRBV9 | CASSKNVNTEAFF
TRBJ1-6 | - | TRBV12-5 | CASGESEAYNSPLHF
TRBJ1-3 | - | TRBV6-5 | CASRSGGDTIYF
TRBJ2-7 | - | TRBV18 | CASSPILDRGSYEQYF
TRBJ2-6 | - | TRBV27 | CASSLSPSLGANVLTF
TRBJ2-1 | few | TRBV9 | CASSALLGSYNEQFF
TRBJ2-2 | - | TRBV12-5 | CASGLGGPYTGELFF